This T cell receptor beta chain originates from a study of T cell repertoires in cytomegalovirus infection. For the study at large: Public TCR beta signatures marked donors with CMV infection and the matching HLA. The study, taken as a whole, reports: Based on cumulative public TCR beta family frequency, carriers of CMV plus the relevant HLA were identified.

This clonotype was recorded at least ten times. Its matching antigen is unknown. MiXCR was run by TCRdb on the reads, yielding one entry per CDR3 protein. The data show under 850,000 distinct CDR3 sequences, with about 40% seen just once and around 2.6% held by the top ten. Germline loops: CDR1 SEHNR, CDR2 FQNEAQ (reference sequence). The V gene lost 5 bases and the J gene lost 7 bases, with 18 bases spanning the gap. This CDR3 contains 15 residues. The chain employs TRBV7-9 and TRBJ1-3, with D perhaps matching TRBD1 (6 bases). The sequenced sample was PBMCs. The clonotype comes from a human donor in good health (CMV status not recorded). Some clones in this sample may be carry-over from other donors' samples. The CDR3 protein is CASSPLSGGSNTIYF. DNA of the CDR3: TGTGCCAGCAGCCCCCTTTCCGGGGGCAGTAACACCATATATTTT.